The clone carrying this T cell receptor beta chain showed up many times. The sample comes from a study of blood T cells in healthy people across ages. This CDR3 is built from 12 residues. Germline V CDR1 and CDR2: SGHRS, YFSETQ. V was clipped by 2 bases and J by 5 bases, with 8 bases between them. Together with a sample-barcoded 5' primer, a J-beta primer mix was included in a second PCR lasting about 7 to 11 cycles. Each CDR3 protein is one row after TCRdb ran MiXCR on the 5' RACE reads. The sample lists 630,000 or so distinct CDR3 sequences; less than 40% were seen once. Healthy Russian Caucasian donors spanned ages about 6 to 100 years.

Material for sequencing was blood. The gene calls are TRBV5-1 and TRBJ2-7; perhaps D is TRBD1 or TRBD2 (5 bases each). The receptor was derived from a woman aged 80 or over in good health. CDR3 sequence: CASSFQGDEQYF. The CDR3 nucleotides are TGCGCCAGCAGCTTTCAGGGAGACGAGCAGTACTTC.